This T cell receptor beta chain derives from a study of T cells after yellow fever vaccination. TCRdb analysed the 5' RACE reads with MiXCR anew, one entry per CDR3 protein. The sample comprises 150,000 to 200,000 distinct CDR3 sequences, about 10% of which are singletons, and 30% to 45% rests with the top ten. This clonotype was observed a few times. Its antigen is still unknown. Study outcomes and limitations: Compared with primary, the secondary response was weaker and peaked at day 5, not 15. Post-booster repertoires again held most primary-vaccination clones (around 95% CD4, roughly 88% CD8).

There are 13 residues in the CDR3. Germline loops: CDR1 SGHTA, CDR2 FQGTGA. V was pared by 4 bases and J by 4 bases, with 8 bases between. This chain uses TRBV7-3 with TRBJ2-1, with no clear D. This sample comprised CD8+ T cells sorted from PBMCs, obtained 15 days after the yellow fever booster vaccination. The origin of this receptor is a man between 18 and 29 years old who received the YFV17D yellow fever vaccine. CDR3 region: CASSSTGYNEQFF. The CDR3 DNA reads TGTGCCAGCAGCTCCACTGGGTACAATGAGCAGTTCTTC.